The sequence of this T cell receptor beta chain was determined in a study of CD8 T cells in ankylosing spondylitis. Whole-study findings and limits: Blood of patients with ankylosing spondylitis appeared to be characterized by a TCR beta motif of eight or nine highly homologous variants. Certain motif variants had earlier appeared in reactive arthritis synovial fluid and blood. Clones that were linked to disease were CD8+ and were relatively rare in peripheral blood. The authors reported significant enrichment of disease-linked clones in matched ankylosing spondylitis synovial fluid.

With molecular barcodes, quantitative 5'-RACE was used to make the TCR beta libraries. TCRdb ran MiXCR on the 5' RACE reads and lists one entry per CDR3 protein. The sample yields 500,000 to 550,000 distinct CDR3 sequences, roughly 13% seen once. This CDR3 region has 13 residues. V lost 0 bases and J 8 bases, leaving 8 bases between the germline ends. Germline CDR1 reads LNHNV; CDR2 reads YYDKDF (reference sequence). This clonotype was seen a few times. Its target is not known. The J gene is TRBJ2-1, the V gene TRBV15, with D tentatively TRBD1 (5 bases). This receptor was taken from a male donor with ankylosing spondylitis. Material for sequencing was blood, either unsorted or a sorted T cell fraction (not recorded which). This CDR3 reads CATSRDVRDEQFF. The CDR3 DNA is TGTGCCACCAGCAGAGATGTCAGGGATGAGCAGTTCTTC.